The following is a T cell receptor beta chain sequence with its context. Only in-frame clones appear in the TCRdb table, and some are missing; sequencing was by immunoSEQ multiplex PCR. The sample has more than 110,000 clones, 88% seen once. Trimming pared 6 bases from V and 4 bases from J, leaving 18 bases between. The CDR3 sequence is 15 residues long. From germline, CDR1 is MNHNY and CDR2 SVGAGI (reference sequence). This entry is derived from a study of blood T cell repertoires in COVID-19. This chain connects TRBV6-6 to TRBJ1-2; tentatively, D is TRBD1 (5 bases). This receptor was taken from a man aged 45-65 years with active or convalescent COVID-19. Sequenced input: peripheral blood. CDR3 bases: TGTGCCAGCAGCCCGGATCGCTTTGACAGCTATGGCTACACCTTC. It is translated as CASSPDRFDSYGYTF.